Given below is one T cell receptor (beta chain) in context. In the PCR, 60 Vbeta and 13 Jbeta primers were used. The method was immunoSEQ multiplex PCR; TCRdb's version includes in-frame clones alone and lacks a portion of them. The data contain tens of thousands of clones, roughly a tenth of them seen just once; the ten biggest clones take up over 20%. This specimen comes from a study of cytomegalovirus exposure and HLA in healthy donors. Input material: PBMCs. The sequence was obtained from a man aged 55 to 69 in good health and CMV-seropositive.

CDR3 sequence reads: CTPPLPTGTGELFF. CDR3 in DNA: TGCACCCCCCCACTGCCCACGGGCACCGGGGAGCTGTTTTTT. The genes are TRBV1 and TRBJ2-2; the DNA was not used to check the table's D call, TRBD2. TRBV1 is deemed a pseudogene. The CDR3 consists of 14 residues.